This entry features one TCR beta chain sequence. This record comes from a study of CD8 T cells in Susac syndrome. Sequencing of TCR beta drew on CD8+ and CD4+ T cells from blood. The trim removed 2 bases at V and 4 bases at J, leaving 0 bases unmatched. The CDR3 extends over 14 amino acids. An input of about 0.5 to 1 ug of RNA was subjected to reverse transcription using random hexamers. Amplification of TCR beta CDR3 across 54 Vbeta and 13 Jbeta was performed with immunoSEQ multiplex PCR. TCRdb redid the calling of the immunoSEQ multiplex PCR reads with MiXCR, one entry per CDR3 protein. There are about 400,000 distinct CDR3 sequences in the sample; about 85% occur only once, and approximately 0.12% lies in the top ten.

Material for sequencing was CD8+ T cells from PBMCs. V is TRBV12-3 or TRBV12-4 and J is TRBJ2-1; 9 bases are shared with TRBD2. The origin of this receptor is a human donor with multiple sclerosis. Written as DNA, the CDR3 is TGTGCCAGCAGTTTAAGCGGGAGGTACAATGAGCAGTTCTTC. This gives the protein CASSLSGRYNEQFF.